These 24 T cell receptor beta chains were all obtained from the same sample, sequenced in a study of blood T cells in healthy people across ages. A J-beta primer mix and a sample-barcoded 5' primer were used in a second PCR of about 7 to 12 cycles. A single record per CDR3 protein comes from TCRdb applying MiXCR to the 5' RACE reads. The repertoire includes about 640,000 distinct CDR3 sequences, about 30% of them detected once, and about 15% sits in the top ten. Sequencing input: blood. The receptors derive from a woman older than 75 in good health.

Worth noting for this clonotype: Possible read error: a much larger clone is one base away. The chain employs TRBV6-2 or TRBV6-3 and TRBJ2-5; TRBD1 agrees at 9 bases. The V gene's germline CDR1 is MNHEY and CDR2 SVGEGT. The CDR3 sequence is 15 residues long. Trimming removed 6 bases from V and 11 bases from J; junction bases left unmatched: 16. The CDR3 region has the DNA TGTGCCAGCAGCATACAGGGGGCAATCCACAATGAGCAGTACTTC. Translation gives CASSIQGAIHNEQYF.

The sample holds a few counts of this clonotype. A much larger clone differs by one base, so this may be a read error. This chain uses TRBV7-2 with TRBJ2-5, with D perhaps given as TRBD1 or TRBD2 (5 bases each). CDR1 SGHTA and CDR2 FQGNSA come from the germline V gene. CDR3 length: 14 amino acids. Between the trimmed V and J ends, which lost 1 base and 3 bases, there was a span of 9 bases. CDR3 coding DNA: TGTGCCAGCAGCTTAGGGGGGATTGAAGAGACCCAGTACTTC. Its translation is CASSLGGIEETQYF.

As regards this clonotype: This clone may be a read error of a much larger clone one base away. The CDR3 sequence is CASSWAGGQPEQFF. CDR3 nucleotide sequence: TGCGCCAGCAGCTGGGCGGGGGGGCAGCCTGAGCAGTTCTTC. The chain combines TRBV5-1 with TRBJ2-1, with 9 positions matching TRBD2. Germline-derived CDR1 and CDR2 are SGHRS and YFSETQ. CDR3 size: 14 residues. After removal of 3 bases from V and 9 bases from J, the junction contained 7 bases not matched to a gene. Full variable domain (rest looked up from reference TRBV5-1 and TRBJ2-1): KAGVTQTPRYLIKTRGQQVTLSCSPISGHRSVSWYQQTPGQGLQFLFEYFSETQRNKGNFPGRFSGRQFSNSRSEMNVSTLELGDSALYLCASSWAGGQPEQFFGPGTRLTVL.

The rearrangement uses TRBV2 and TRBJ1-3; D gene unclear. Germline V gene data show CDR1 as SNHLY and CDR2 as FYNNEI. Trimming shortened V by 10 bases and J by 2 bases, and 12 bases separated the two germline ends. This CDR3 has 13 amino acids. Here the CDR3 reads CANTEGPGNTIYF. In nucleotides, the CDR3 is TGTGCCAACACCGAGGGTCCTGGAAACACCATATATTTT.

V usage is TRBV5-1 and J usage is TRBJ2-5; TRBD1 is a possible D gene (6 bases). The last part of the DNA fits TRBJ2-7 better; the J call may be wrong. Germline V gene data show CDR1 as SGHRS and CDR2 as YFSETQ. The CDR3 spans 15 residues. The CDR3 region is CASSWGHRDSYEQYF. CDR3 nucleotides: TGCGCCAGCAGCTGGGGACACAGAGATTCCTACGAGCAGTACTTC.

The table lists this clonotype with a few counts. This chain connects TRBV5-1 to TRBJ2-7, with 9 bases matching TRBD1. This CDR3 region has 15 residues. Germline CDR1 and CDR2: SGHRS and YFSETQ. With 4 bases clipped from V and 3 bases from J, the junction kept 8 bases outside the gene matches. This CDR3 is CASSPSRDRVYEQYF. The CDR3 DNA is TGCGCCAGCAGCCCCAGCCGGGACAGGGTCTACGAGCAGTACTTC.

This clonotype was detected a few times. The chain carries TRBV25-1 and TRBJ2-2; 8 nucleotides line up with TRBD1. Germline V gene lookup returns CDR1 MGHDK and CDR2 SYGVNS. Germline trimming cut 5 bases from V and 5 bases from J; bases unmatched to any gene: 4. CDR3 length: 14 amino acids. CDR3 sequence (DNA): TGTGCCAGCAGTTCAGACAGGGGAACCGGGGAGCTGTTTTTT. Encoded protein: CASSSDRGTGELFF. Combining the CDR3 with reference TRBV25-1 and TRBJ2-2 gives the whole variable domain EADIYQTPRYLVIGTGKKITLECSQTMGHDKMYWYQQDPGMELHLIHYSYGVNSTEKGDLSSESTVSRIRTEHFPLTLESARPSHTSQYLCASSSDRGTGELFFGEGSRLTVL.

The sample holds many counts of this clonotype. The chain couples TRBV6-5 to TRBJ2-1; 10 bases are shared with TRBD2. Germline assignment: CDR1 MNHEY and CDR2 SVGAGI. V was pared by 2 bases and J by 7 bases, with 14 bases of the junction left unmatched. CDR3 length equals 18 residues. CDR3 in amino acids: CASSYTIPSAGGRNEQFF. The CDR3 DNA reads as TGTGCCAGCAGTTACACCATTCCTTCAGCGGGGGGGCGGAATGAGCAGTTCTTC.

Many counts were recorded for this clonotype. The chain links TRBV5-1 to TRBJ2-7, with D unresolved. V dropped 2 bases and J dropped 4 bases, with 16 bases sitting between them. This CDR3 spans 15 amino acids. Germline loops: CDR1 SGHRS, CDR2 YFSETQ. The CDR3 coding sequence is TGCGCCAGCAGCTTCGGATCCCCCGATAGGTACGAGCAGTACTTC. It codes for CASSFGSPDRYEQYF.

There are many counts of this clonotype. This sequence joins TRBV5-6 and TRBJ2-7; 8 nucleotides match TRBD1. Germline values: CDR1 SGHDT, CDR2 YYEEEE. The CDR3 is 17 residues long. J lost 0 bases, V lost 3 bases, and 11 bases had no gene match. CDR3 sequence reads: CASSSNLDRGRSYEQYF. CDR3 DNA: TGTGCCAGCAGCTCAAACCTAGACAGGGGACGCTCCTACGAGCAGTACTTC.

This clonotype was observed at least ten times. In nucleotides, the CDR3 is TGTGCCAGCAGCCAAGACCTTCGTTTGGGGGGCCTTTCCACAGATACGCAGTATTTT. Its translation: CASSQDLRLGGLSTDTQYF. The chain combines TRBV4-2 with TRBJ2-3, with D perhaps matching TRBD1 or TRBD2 (6 bases each). CDR3 length equals 19 residues. Looked up from germline, CDR1 is LGHNA and CDR2 is YNFKEQ. The V end was cut by 0 bases, the J end by 2 bases, with 21 bases between.

The rearrangement uses TRBV20-1 and TRBJ2-1; 7 nucleotides agree with TRBD2. The DNA matches TRBJ2-7 better at its end, which makes the J call doubtful. The CDR3 contains 15 residues. Germline V lookup: CDR1 DFQATT, CDR2 SNEGSKA (reference sequence). CDR3 coding DNA: TGCAGTGCGGAGGGAGGGGCTAGCTCCTACAATGAGCAGTACTTC. Translation: CSAEGGASSYNEQYF.

Turning to this clonotype: One end of the junction is discordant with germline, which a read error may explain. This sequence joins TRBV18 and TRBJ2-7; the match to TRBD1 covers 7 bases. There are 14 residues in the CDR3. The V gene's germline CDR1 is KGHSH and CDR2 LQKENI. This CDR3 is CANSPPTGVDEQYF. The CDR3 region has the DNA TGTGCCAACTCACCGCCCACAGGGGTCGACGAGCAGTACTTC.

This clonotype was recorded a few times. V is TRBV19 and J is TRBJ2-5, with a tentative D call TRBD1 (6 bases). This CDR3 is 14 amino acids long. Per germline, CDR1 LNHDA and CDR2 SQIVND (reference sequence). V gave up 5 bases and J gave up 5 bases, with 15 bases separating them. DNA for the CDR3: TGTGCCAGTAGTTTCCGGGTCCAGGGGGAGACCCAGTACTTC. This codes for CASSFRVQGETQYF.

V is TRBV5-1 and J is TRBJ2-1; TRBD1 agrees at 11 bases. Losses at the gene ends were 1 base for V and 9 bases for J; bases not matched to a gene: 12. The CDR3 loop spans 17 amino acids. Germline CDR1 reads SGHRS; CDR2 reads YFSETQ. In DNA, the CDR3 is TGCGCCAGCAGCTTGAATCTTCGGACAGGGGGCTTGGGTGAGCAGTTCTTC. This gives the protein CASSLNLRTGGLGEQFF.

This clonotype was observed many times. The chain employs TRBV6-1 and TRBJ1-5; 9 bases are shared with TRBD1. Germline CDR1 MNHNS, CDR2 SASEGT. This CDR3 has 14 amino acids. With V trimmed by 6 bases and J by 7 bases, 7 bases remained unmatched. Here the CDR3 DNA reads TGTGCCAGCAGGGAGACAGGGGGGAACCAGCCCCAGCATTTT. Amino acid sequence: CASRETGGNQPQHF.

Regarding this clonotype: This clone may be a read error of a much larger clone one base away. The gene calls are TRBV11-1 and TRBJ2-7, with D possibly TRBD1 on 6 matching bases. CDR1 is SGHAT and CDR2 is FQDESV in the germline V gene (reference sequence). This CDR3 is built from 16 residues. The V and J ends lost 3 bases and 2 bases respectively, with 17 bases between them. CDR3 residues: CASSLTGRTVAYEQYF. In DNA, the CDR3 is TGTGCCAGCAGCTTGACCGGTCGGACAGTAGCCTACGAGCAGTACTTC.

This sequence joins TRBV20-1 and TRBJ2-6; perhaps TRBD1 as D (6 bases). Trimming stripped 6 bases from V and 1 base from J, with 7 bases between. This CDR3 region has 13 residues. Germline V gene data show CDR1 as DFQATT and CDR2 as SNEGSKA (reference sequence). In DNA, the CDR3 is TGCAGTGCCCAGGGGTCTGGGGCCAACGTCCTGACTTTC. Its translation: CSAQGSGANVLTF.

This clonotype came up many times. The rearrangement uses TRBV14 and TRBJ2-7, with no clear D. The CDR3 spans 14 residues. Trimming cost V 2 bases and J 3 bases, with 11 bases left between them. The V gene's germline CDR1 is SGHDN and CDR2 FVKESK. This CDR3 reads CASSQRPAFYEQYF. Written as DNA, the CDR3 is TGTGCCAGCAGCCAACGGCCAGCCTTCTACGAGCAGTACTTC.

This clonotype was recorded many times. The chain uses TRBV5-1 and TRBJ2-1; D not certain. V was trimmed by 5 bases and J by 7 bases, leaving 19 bases between them. Germline V gene sequence: CDR1 SGHRS, CDR2 YFSETQ. This CDR3 comprises 15 residues. In DNA form, the CDR3 reads TGCGCCAGCAGTCTTTGGGCTCTGGAAGTTAATGAGCAGTTCTTC. It encodes CASSLWALEVNEQFF.

At least ten counts were recorded for this clonotype. This rearrangement joins TRBV6-6 to TRBJ1-5; weak D call: TRBD1 (5 bases). Trimming cost V 7 bases and J 4 bases, with 14 bases left between them. The CDR3 runs 14 residues. CDR1 is MNHNY, CDR2 SVGAGI, per germline (reference sequence). The CDR3 sequence is CASTRDGLNQPQHF. DNA of the CDR3: TGTGCCAGCACTCGGGACGGATTAAATCAGCCCCAGCATTTT.

In its sample, this clonotype was seen a few times. This chain connects TRBV3-1 to TRBJ1-6; weak D call: TRBD1 (5 bases). The CDR3 has 16 residues. The V gene's germline CDR1 is LGHDT and CDR2 YNNKEL (reference sequence). The V end was cut by 0 bases, the J end by 8 bases, with 14 bases between. The CDR3 spells CASSQDKAGPYSPLHF. The CDR3 DNA sequence: TGTGCCAGCAGCCAAGATAAGGCAGGGCCGTATTCACCCCTCCACTTT.

Notes on this clonotype: A much larger clonotype is one base distant, so this may be a read error. V usage is TRBV20-1 and J usage is TRBJ2-7, with 10 bases fitting TRBD1. Germline values: CDR1 DFQATT, CDR2 SNEGSKA (reference sequence). V was pared by 8 bases and J by 3 bases, with 13 bases of the junction left unmatched. This CDR3 is built from 15 residues. This CDR3 is CSTSSDRGLFYEQYF. The CDR3 nucleotides are TGCAGTACTTCGTCTGACAGGGGGCTTTTCTACGAGCAGTACTTC.

This clonotype was seen more than once but under ten times. A much larger clone lies a single base off, so this may be a read error. The J gene is TRBJ2-1, the V gene TRBV9; D is unclear. The J call may be faulty, since TRBJ2-7 better matches the DNA end. The CDR3 length is 16 residues. CDR1 SGDLS and CDR2 YYNGEE come from the germline V gene. CDR3 protein: CASSVAGIESYNEQYF. As DNA, the CDR3 is TGTGCCAGCAGCGTAGCGGGCATAGAATCCTACAATGAGCAGTACTTC.